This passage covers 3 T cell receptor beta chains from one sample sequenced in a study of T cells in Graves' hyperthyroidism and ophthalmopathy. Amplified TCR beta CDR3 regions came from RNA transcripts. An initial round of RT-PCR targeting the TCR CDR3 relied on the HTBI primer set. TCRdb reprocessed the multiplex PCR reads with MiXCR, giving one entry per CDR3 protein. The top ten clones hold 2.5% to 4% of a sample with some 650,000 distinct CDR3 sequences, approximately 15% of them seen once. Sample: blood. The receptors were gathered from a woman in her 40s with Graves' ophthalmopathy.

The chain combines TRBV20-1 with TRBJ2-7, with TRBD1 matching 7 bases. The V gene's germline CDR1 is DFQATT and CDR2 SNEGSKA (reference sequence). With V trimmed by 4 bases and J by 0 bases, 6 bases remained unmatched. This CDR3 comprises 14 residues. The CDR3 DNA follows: TGCAGTGCTAAGACAGGGATAGGCTCCTACGAGCAGTACTTC. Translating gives CSAKTGIGSYEQYF.

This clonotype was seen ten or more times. CDR3 protein: CASSPIGTGETQYF. The DNA of the CDR3 is TGTGCCAGCTCACCTATCGGGACGGGAGAGACCCAGTACTTC. This rearrangement joins TRBV18 to TRBJ2-5, with D perhaps matching TRBD1 or TRBD2 (5 bases each). This CDR3 is built from 14 residues. Germline CDR1 KGHSH, CDR2 LQKENI. V dropped 3 bases and J dropped 4 bases, with 12 bases sitting between them.

CDR3 in amino acids: CASSEGTSSYEQYF. The DNA of the CDR3 is TGTGCCAGCAGTGAAGGGACTAGCAGCTACGAGCAGTACTTC. V is TRBV6-1 and J is TRBJ2-7, with TRBD2 identical over 8 bases. The CDR3 length is 14 residues. Germline CDR1 and CDR2: MNHNS and SASEGT. J gave up 3 bases and V 1 base, and 2 bases lay outside the gene matches.